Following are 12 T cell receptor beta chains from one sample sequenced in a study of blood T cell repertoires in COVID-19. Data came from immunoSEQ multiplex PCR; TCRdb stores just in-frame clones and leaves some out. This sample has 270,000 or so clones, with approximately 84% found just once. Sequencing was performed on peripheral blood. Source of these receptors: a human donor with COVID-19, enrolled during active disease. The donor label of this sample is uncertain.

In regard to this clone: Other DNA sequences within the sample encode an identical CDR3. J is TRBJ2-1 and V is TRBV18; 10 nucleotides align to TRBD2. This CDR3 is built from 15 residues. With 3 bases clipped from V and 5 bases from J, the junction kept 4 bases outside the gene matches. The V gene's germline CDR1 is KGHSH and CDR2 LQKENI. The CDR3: CASSPLAGEDNEQFF. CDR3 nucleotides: TGTGCCAGCTCACCGCTAGCGGGAGAGGACAATGAGCAGTTCTTC.

The CDR3 DNA is TGCGCCAGCAGCTCCTCAGGGGGCATGAGCTACACCTTC. Protein sequence: CASSSSGGMSYTF. The gene calls are TRBV5-1 and TRBJ1-2; 8 bases match TRBD1. Trimming took 3 bases from V and 9 from J; bases not matched to a gene: 7. The CDR3 is made up of 13 amino acids. Germline V gene data show CDR1 as SGHRS and CDR2 as YFSETQ.

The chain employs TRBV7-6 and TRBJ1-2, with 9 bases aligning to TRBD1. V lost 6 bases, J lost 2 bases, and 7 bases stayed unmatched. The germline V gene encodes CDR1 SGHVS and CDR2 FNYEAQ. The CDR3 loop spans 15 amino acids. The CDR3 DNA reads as TGTGCCAGCAGTCCGGGACAGGGTCCCAACTATGGCTACACCTTC. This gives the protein CASSPGQGPNYGYTF.

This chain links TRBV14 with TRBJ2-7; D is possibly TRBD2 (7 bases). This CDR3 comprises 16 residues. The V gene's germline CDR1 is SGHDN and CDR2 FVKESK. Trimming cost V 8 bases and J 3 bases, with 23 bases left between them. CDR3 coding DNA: TGTGCCAGCCTTAGCCCGGGGGCGGGAGAGGGCTACGAGCAGTACTTC. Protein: CASLSPGAGEGYEQYF.

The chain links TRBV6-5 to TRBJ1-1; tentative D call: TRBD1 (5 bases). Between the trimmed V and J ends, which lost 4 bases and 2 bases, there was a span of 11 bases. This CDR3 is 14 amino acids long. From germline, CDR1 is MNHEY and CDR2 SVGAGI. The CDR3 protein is CASSLRQSNTEAFF. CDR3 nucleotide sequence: TGTGCCAGCAGTTTACGACAGAGCAACACTGAAGCTTTCTTT.

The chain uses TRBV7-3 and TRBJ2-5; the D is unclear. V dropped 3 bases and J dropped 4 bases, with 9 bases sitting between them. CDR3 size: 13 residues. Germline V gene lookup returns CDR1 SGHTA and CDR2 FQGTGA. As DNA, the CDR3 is TGTGCCAGCAGCTTCGGCCAGGCAGAGACCCAGTACTTC. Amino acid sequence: CASSFGQAETQYF. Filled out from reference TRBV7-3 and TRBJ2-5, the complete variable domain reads GAGVSQTPSNKVTEKGKYVELRCDPISGHTALYWYRQSLGQGPEFLIYFQGTGAADDSGLPNDRFFAVRPEGSVSTLKIQRTERGDSAVYLCASSFGQAETQYFGPGTRLLVL.

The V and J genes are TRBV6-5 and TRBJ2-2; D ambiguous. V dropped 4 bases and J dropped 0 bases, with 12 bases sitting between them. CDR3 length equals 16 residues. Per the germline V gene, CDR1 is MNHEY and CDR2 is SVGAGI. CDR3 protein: CASSSSRYSNTGELFF. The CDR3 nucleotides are TGTGCCAGCAGTTCGTCCCGATACTCGAACACCGGGGAGCTGTTTTTT.

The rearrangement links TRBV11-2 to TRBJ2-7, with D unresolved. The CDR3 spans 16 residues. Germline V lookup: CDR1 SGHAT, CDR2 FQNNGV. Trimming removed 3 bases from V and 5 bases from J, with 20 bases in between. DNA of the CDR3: TGTGCCAGCAGCTTCCCTCAGCGCCTCCCTCGGGACGAGCAGTACTTC. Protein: CASSFPQRLPRDEQYF. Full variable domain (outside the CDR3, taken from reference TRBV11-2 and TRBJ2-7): EAGVAQSPRYKIIEKRQSVAFWCNPISGHATLYWYQQILGQGPKLLIQFQNNGVVDDSQLPKDRFSAERLKGVDSTLKIQPAKLEDSAVYLCASSFPQRLPRDEQYFGPGTRLTVT.

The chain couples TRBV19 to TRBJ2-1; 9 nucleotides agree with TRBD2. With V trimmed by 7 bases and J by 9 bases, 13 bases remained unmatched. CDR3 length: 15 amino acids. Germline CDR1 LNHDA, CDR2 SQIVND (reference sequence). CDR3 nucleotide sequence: TGTGCCAGTACCCCGGGTAGCGGGAGCATAGGTGAGCAGTTCTTC. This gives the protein CASTPGSGSIGEQFF.

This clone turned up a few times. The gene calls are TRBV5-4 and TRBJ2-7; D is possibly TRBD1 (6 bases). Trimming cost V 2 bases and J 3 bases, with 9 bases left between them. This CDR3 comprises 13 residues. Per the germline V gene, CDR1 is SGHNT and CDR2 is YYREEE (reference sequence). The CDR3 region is CASSFGGHYEQYF. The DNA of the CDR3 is TGTGCCAGCAGCTTTGGGGGACACTACGAGCAGTACTTC.

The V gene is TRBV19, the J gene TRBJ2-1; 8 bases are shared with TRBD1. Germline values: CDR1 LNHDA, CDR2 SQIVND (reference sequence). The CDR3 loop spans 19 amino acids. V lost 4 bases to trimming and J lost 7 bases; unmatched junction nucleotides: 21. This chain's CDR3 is CASSRRGQAGSGSPNEQFF. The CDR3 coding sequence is TGTGCCAGTAGTAGGAGGGGACAGGCCGGGAGTGGATCCCCAAATGAGCAGTTCTTC.

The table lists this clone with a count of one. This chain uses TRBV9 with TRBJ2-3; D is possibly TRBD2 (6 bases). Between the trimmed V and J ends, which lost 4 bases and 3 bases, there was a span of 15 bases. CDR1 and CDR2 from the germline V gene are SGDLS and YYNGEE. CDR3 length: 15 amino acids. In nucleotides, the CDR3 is TGTGCCAGCAGCAAAAAGGACTATTGGACAGATACGCAGTATTTT. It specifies CASSKKDYWTDTQYF.